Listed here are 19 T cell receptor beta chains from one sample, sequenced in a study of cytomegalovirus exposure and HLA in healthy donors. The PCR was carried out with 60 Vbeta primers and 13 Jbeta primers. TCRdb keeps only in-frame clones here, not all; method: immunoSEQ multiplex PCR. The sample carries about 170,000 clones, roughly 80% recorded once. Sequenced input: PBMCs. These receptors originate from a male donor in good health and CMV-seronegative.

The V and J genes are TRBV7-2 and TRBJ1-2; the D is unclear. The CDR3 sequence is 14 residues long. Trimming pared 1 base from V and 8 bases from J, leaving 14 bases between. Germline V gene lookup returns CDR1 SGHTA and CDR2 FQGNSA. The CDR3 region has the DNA TGTGCCAGCAGCTTAGTCACCGCCCCGGAGGGCTACACCTTC. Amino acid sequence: CASSLVTAPEGYTF.

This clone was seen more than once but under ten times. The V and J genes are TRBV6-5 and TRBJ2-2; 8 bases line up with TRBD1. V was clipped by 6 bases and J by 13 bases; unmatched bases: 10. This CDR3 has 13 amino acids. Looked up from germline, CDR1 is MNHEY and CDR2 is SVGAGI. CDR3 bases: TGTGCCAGCAGCCGTGACAGGGGAATCCCGCTGTTTTTT. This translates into CASSRDRGIPLFF.

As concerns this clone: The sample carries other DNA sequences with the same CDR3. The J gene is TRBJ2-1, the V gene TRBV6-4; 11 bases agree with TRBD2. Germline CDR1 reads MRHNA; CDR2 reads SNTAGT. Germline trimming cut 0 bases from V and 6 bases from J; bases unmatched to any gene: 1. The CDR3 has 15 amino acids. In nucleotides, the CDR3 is TGTGCCAGCAGTGACTCTAGCGGGGGGGCCAATGAGCAGTTCTTC. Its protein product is CASSDSSGGANEQFF.

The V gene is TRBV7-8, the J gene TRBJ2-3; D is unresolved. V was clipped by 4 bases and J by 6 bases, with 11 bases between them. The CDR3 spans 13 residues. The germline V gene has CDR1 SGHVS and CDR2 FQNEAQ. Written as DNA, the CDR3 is TGTGCCAGCAGCTCCCATTTCGGGGATACGCAGTATTTT. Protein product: CASSSHFGDTQYF.

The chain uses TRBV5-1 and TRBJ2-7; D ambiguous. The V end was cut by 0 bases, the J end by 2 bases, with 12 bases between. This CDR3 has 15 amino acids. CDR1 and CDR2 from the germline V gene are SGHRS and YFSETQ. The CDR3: CASSLGGGLTYEQYF. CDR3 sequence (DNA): TGCGCCAGCAGCTTGGGTGGCGGCTTGACCTACGAGCAGTACTTC. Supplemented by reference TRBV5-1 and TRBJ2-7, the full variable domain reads KAGVTQTPRYLIKTRGQQVTLSCSPISGHRSVSWYQQTPGQGLQFLFEYFSETQRNKGNFPGRFSGRQFSNSRSEMNVSTLELGDSALYLCASSLGGGLTYEQYFGPGTRLTVT.

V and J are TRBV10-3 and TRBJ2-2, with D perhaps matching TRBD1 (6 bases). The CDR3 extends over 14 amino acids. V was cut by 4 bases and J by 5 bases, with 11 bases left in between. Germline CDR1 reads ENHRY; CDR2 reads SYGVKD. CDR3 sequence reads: CAISGGGYTGELFF. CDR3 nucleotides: TGTGCCATCAGTGGTGGGGGCTATACCGGGGAGCTGTTTTTT.

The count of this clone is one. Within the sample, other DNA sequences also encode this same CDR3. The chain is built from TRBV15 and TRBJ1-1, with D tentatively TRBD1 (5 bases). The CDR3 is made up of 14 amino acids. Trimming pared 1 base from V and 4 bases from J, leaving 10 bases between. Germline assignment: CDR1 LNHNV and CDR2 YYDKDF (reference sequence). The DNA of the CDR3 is TGTGCCACCAGCAGAGGGCAGGGCGGCACTGAAGCTTTCTTT. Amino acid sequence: CATSRGQGGTEAFF. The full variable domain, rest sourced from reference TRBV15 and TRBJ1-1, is DAMVIQNPRYQVTQFGKPVTLSCSQTLNHNVMYWYQQKSSQAPKLLFHYYDKDFNNEADTPDNFQSRRPNTSFCFLDIRSPGLGDTAMYLCATSRGQGGTEAFFGQGTRLTVV.

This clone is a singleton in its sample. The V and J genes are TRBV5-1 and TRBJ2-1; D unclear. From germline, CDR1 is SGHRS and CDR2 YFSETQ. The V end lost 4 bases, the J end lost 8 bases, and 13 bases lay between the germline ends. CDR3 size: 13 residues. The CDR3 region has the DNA TGCGCCAGCAGCGGGTACGGCGGCTATGAGCAGTTCTTC. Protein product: CASSGYGGYEQFF.

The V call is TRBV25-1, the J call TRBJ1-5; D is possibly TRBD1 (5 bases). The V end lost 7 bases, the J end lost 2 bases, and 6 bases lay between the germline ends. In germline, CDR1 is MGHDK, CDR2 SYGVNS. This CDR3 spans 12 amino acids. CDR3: CASTRGNQPQHF. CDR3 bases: TGTGCCAGCACCAGGGGCAATCAGCCCCAGCATTTT.

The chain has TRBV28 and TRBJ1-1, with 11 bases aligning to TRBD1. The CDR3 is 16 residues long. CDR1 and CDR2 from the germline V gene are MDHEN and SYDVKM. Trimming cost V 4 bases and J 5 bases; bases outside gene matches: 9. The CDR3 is CASSSGTGGGRTEAFF. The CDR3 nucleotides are TGTGCCAGCAGTTCTGGGACAGGGGGAGGGAGGACTGAAGCTTTCTTT.

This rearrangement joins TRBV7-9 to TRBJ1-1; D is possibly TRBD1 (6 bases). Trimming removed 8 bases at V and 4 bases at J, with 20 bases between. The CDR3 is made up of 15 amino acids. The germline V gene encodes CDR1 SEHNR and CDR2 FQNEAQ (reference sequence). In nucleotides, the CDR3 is TGTGCCAGCGTAGCACCAGGACAGTTGGGCACTGAAGCTTTCTTT. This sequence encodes CASVAPGQLGTEAFF.

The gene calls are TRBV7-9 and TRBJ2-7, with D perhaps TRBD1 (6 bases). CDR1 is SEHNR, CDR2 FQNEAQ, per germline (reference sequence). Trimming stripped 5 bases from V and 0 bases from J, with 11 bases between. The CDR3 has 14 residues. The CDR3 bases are TGTGCCAGCAGCCTCCGGGACACCTCCTACGAGCAGTACTTC. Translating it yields CASSLRDTSYEQYF.

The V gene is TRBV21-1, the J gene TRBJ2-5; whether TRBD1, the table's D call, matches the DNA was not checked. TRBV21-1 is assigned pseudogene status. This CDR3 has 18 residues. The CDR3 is CASSKDDSGTLYQETQYF. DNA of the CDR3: TGTGCCAGCAGCAAAGATGATTCCGGGACACTGTACCAAGAGACCCAGTACTTC.

For the CDR3, the DNA is TGTGCCAGCTCACGAAGGGAGACCGGGGAGCTGTTTTTT. Translation gives CASSRRETGELFF. This rearrangement joins TRBV5-8 to TRBJ2-2; tentatively, D is TRBD2 (5 bases). The V and J ends lost 7 bases and 5 bases respectively, with 12 bases between them. In germline, CDR1 is SGHTS, CDR2 YDEGEE. This CDR3 region has 13 residues.

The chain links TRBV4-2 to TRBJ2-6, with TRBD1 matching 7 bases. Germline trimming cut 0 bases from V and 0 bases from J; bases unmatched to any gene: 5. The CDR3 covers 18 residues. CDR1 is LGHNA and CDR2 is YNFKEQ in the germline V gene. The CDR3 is CASSQDGDRGSGANVLTF. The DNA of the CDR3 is TGTGCCAGCAGCCAAGATGGGGACAGAGGCTCTGGGGCCAACGTCCTGACTTTC.

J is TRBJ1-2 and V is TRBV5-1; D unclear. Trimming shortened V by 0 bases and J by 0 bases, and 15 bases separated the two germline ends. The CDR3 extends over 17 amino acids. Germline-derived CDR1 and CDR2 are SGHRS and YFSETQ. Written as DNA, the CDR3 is TGCGCCAGCAGCTTGGCCGTCGGGTCCCCAGCTAACTATGGCTACACCTTC. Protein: CASSLAVGSPANYGYTF.

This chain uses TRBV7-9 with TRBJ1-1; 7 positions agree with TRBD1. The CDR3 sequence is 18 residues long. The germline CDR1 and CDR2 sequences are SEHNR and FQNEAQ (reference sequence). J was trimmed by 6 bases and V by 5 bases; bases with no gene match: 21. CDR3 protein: CASSGIPGQEGANAEAFF. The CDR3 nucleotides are TGTGCCAGCAGCGGCATCCCCGGGCAAGAGGGGGCCAACGCTGAAGCTTTCTTT.

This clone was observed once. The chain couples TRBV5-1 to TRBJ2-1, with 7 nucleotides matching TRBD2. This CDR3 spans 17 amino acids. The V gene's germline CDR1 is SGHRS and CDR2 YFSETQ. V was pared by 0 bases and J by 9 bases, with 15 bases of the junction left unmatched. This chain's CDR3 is CASSLDIPGLGEGEQFF. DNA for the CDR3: TGCGCCAGCAGCTTGGACATTCCAGGACTAGGGGAAGGTGAGCAGTTCTTC.

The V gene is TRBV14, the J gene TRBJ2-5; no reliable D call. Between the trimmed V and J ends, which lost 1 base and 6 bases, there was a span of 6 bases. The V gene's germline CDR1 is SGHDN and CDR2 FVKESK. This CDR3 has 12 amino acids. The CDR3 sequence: CASSQAVQTQYF. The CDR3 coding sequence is TGTGCCAGCAGCCAAGCCGTCCAGACCCAGTACTTC.